Below are 29 T cell receptor beta chains sequenced from a single sample in a study of CD8 T cells in ankylosing spondylitis. MiXCR was run by TCRdb on the 5' RACE reads, yielding one entry per CDR3 protein. This table has over 25,000 distinct CDR3 sequences, 7.9% appearing once. Sequenced: blood. The receptors stem from a male donor with ankylosing spondylitis or in good health (not recorded which).

The rearrangement links TRBV11-2 to TRBJ2-3; tentative D call: TRBD1 (6 bases). CDR3 length equals 15 residues. Germline V gene lookup returns CDR1 SGHAT and CDR2 FQNNGV. Trimming removed 4 bases at V and 2 bases at J, with 13 bases between. The CDR3 DNA sequence: TGTGCCAGCAGCTCAGACGGACAGTTCACAGATACGCAGTATTTT. Translated, it gives CASSSDGQFTDTQYF.

This clonotype was recorded at least ten times. The chain links TRBV9 to TRBJ2-2, with 9 bases that match TRBD1. Germline V gene sequence: CDR1 SGDLS, CDR2 YYNGEE. The CDR3 runs 15 residues. The V and J ends lost 5 bases and 5 bases, in that order; junction bases with no gene match: 7. CDR3 sequence reads: CASRDPGTGTGELFF. The CDR3 DNA reads as TGTGCCAGCAGAGATCCCGGGACAGGGACCGGGGAGCTGTTTTTT.

The chain couples TRBV7-2 to TRBJ2-2; 10 bases map to TRBD2. CDR1 is SGHTA, CDR2 FQGNSA, per germline. The CDR3 contains 16 residues. The V segment lost 1 base and the J segment 4 bases; nucleotides outside the gene matches: 3. DNA of the CDR3: TGTGCCAGCAGCTTAGGACTAGCGGGTAGCACCGGGGAGCTGTTTTTT. It translates to CASSLGLAGSTGELFF.

This clonotype was seen more than once but under ten times. V gene TRBV20-1 combines with J gene TRBJ2-7, with 8 bases matching TRBD1. The ends lost 5 bases at V and 5 bases at J; junction bases unmatched: 8. There are 13 residues in the CDR3. CDR1 is DFQATT, CDR2 SNEGSKA, per germline (reference sequence). CDR3 in amino acids: CSARQPGQDEQYF. CDR3 nucleotide sequence: TGCAGTGCTCGACAACCGGGACAGGACGAGCAGTACTTC.

V is TRBV15 and J is TRBJ1-4, with D unclear. Germline loops: CDR1 LNHNV, CDR2 YYDKDF (reference sequence). The CDR3 consists of 15 residues. V lost 0 bases and J lost 4, with 9 bases in between. CDR3 protein: CATSREGGNNEKLFF. Written as DNA, the CDR3 is TGTGCCACCAGCAGAGAGGGAGGGAATAATGAAAAACTGTTTTTT.

This clonotype has more than one count but fewer than ten. The chain joins TRBV7-2 to TRBJ2-1; 8 nucleotides line up with TRBD2. Germline loops: CDR1 SGHTA, CDR2 FQGNSA. The V and J ends lost 4 bases and 8 bases, in that order; junction bases with no gene match: 7. This CDR3 has 14 amino acids. The CDR3 reads CASSYQTAGDEQFF. CDR3 DNA sequence: TGTGCCAGCAGCTACCAGACAGCGGGGGATGAGCAGTTCTTC.

The chain recombines TRBV16 with TRBJ1-4; D ambiguous. CDR3 length equals 19 residues. Trimming took off 5 bases at V and 1 base at J, with 23 bases between the two ends. The V gene's germline CDR1 is KGHSY and CDR2 FQNENV. CDR3: CASSFPGWSPGGTNEKLFF. Written as DNA, the CDR3 is TGTGCCAGCAGCTTCCCAGGCTGGTCACCCGGAGGAACTAATGAAAAACTGTTTTTT.

The sample holds many counts of this clonotype. J is TRBJ1-1 and V is TRBV3-1; D is ambiguous. The V gene lost 4 bases and the J gene lost 4 bases, with 16 bases spanning the gap. This CDR3 is built from 15 residues. Germline V gene sequence: CDR1 LGHDT, CDR2 YNNKEL (reference sequence). This CDR3 reads CASSPLPGSSTEAFF. The CDR3, as DNA: TGTGCCAGCAGCCCTTTGCCGGGGTCTTCCACTGAAGCTTTCTTT.

This clonotype was recorded many times. The chain carries TRBV6-2 or TRBV6-3 and TRBJ1-1; a possible D gene is TRBD1 (5 bases). The germline CDR1 and CDR2 sequences are MNHEY and SVGEGT. There are 15 residues in the CDR3. The ends were cut back, 6 bases at V and 6 bases at J, with 20 bases in the middle. The CDR3 coding sequence is TGTGCCAGCAGCTCCCCACGAGGCGGGGACCCTGAAGCTTTCTTT. It specifies CASSSPRGGDPEAFF.

This clonotype came up many times. This rearrangement joins TRBV12-3 or TRBV12-4 to TRBJ2-3; 7 positions match TRBD2. CDR3 size: 13 residues. With V trimmed by 3 bases and J by 4 bases, 1 base remained unmatched. In DNA, the CDR3 is TGTGCCAGCAGTTTTGCGGGGGCAGATACGCAGTATTTT. Translated, it gives CASSFAGADTQYF.

As for this clonotype: The junction and the germline gene differ at one end; a read error may be behind it. V gene TRBV28 combines with J gene TRBJ2-7; D is uncertain. The CDR3 has 12 residues. CDR1 and CDR2 (germline): MDHEN, SYDVKM. The CDR3 sequence is CASSDFSHEQYF. Written as DNA, the CDR3 is TGTGCCAGCAGTGACTTCTCCCACGAGCAGTACTTC.

This clonotype was seen only a few times. The rearrangement joins TRBV12-3 or TRBV12-4 to TRBJ2-2; weak D call: TRBD1 (5 bases). The V end was cut by 0 bases, the J end by 4 bases, with 12 bases between. The CDR3 sequence is 16 residues long. CDR3: CASSLAAGAGTGELFF. The DNA for the CDR3 is TGTGCCAGCAGTTTAGCAGCTGGGGCTGGCACCGGGGAGCTGTTTTTT.

This clonotype was seen many times. V gene TRBV4-3 combines with J gene TRBJ2-3; TRBD2 aligns across 10 bases. With 3 bases clipped from V and 5 bases from J, the junction kept 8 bases outside the gene matches. CDR1 and CDR2 (germline): LGHNA, YSLEER. The CDR3 is made up of 16 amino acids. The CDR3 protein is CASSQQAGGPGDTQYF. The CDR3 DNA follows: TGCGCCAGCAGCCAGCAAGCGGGAGGGCCTGGAGATACGCAGTATTTT.

The sample holds a few counts of this clonotype. This chain links TRBV13 with TRBJ1-3; no clear D. Trimming pared 0 bases from V and 3 bases from J, leaving 12 bases between. Germline assignment: CDR1 PRHDT and CDR2 FYEKMQ (reference sequence). CDR3 length: 16 residues. DNA of the CDR3: TGTGCCAGCAGCTTAGGCCTGGGAGGACTTGGAAACACCATATATTTT. Its protein is CASSLGLGGLGNTIYF.

There are many counts of this clonotype. The chain joins TRBV27 to TRBJ1-1; TRBD1 is a possible D gene (5 bases). This CDR3 is 14 amino acids long. V was pared by 5 bases and J by 7 bases, with 17 bases between. Germline V gene lookup returns CDR1 MNHEY and CDR2 SMNVEV (reference sequence). The CDR3 nucleotides are TGTGCCAGCAGTGCCATGGGGCAAAATCGTGAAGCTTTCTTT. As protein: CASSAMGQNREAFF.

V gene TRBV12-3 or TRBV12-4 combines with J gene TRBJ2-1; 8 positions match TRBD1. The CDR3 covers 15 residues. V shed 5 bases, J shed 6 bases, and the junction held 9 bases outside the gene matches. CDR3 loop: CASSPFPDRGNEQFF. CDR3 nucleotide sequence: TGTGCCAGCAGTCCATTTCCCGACAGGGGCAATGAGCAGTTCTTC.

This rearrangement joins TRBV7-2 to TRBJ2-5; D gene ambiguous. V lost 1 base and J 4 bases, leaving 16 bases between the germline ends. Germline V lookup: CDR1 SGHTA, CDR2 FQGNSA. The CDR3 has 16 residues. The CDR3 coding sequence is TGTGCCAGCAGCTTAGTAAGGGCAGGACGAAGAGAGACCCAGTACTTC. Translated: CASSLVRAGRRETQYF.

This clonotype was seen ten or more times. This chain links TRBV20-1 with TRBJ2-1; no firm D call. Germline lookup yields CDR1 DFQATT and CDR2 SNEGSKA (reference sequence). The CDR3 runs to 13 residues. Trimming pared 1 base from V and 0 bases from J, leaving 4 bases between. In nucleotides, the CDR3 is TGCAGTGCTAGAGGGAACTCCTACAATGAGCAGTTCTTC. It codes for CSARGNSYNEQFF.

Judged by abundance, this clonotype is medium-sized (0.01 to 0.1%). The V call is TRBV12-3 or TRBV12-4, the J call TRBJ2-3; the D is unclear. V was cut by 3 bases and J by 3 bases, with 1 base left in between. The CDR3 extends over 11 amino acids. The CDR3 reads CASSLTDTQYF. The DNA of the CDR3 is TGTGCCAGCAGTTTGACAGATACGCAGTATTTT.

This clonotype was observed many times. The V and J genes are TRBV24-1 and TRBJ2-3; D may match TRBD1 or TRBD2 (6 bases each). The CDR3 contains 16 residues. The V gene's germline CDR1 is KGHDR and CDR2 SFDVKD. Trimming cost V 3 bases and J 5 bases, with 17 bases left between them. The CDR3 region is CATSDPGGRGGDTQYF. Here the CDR3 DNA reads TGTGCCACCAGTGATCCCGGAGGCAGGGGAGGAGATACGCAGTATTTT.

This chain connects TRBV10-3 to TRBJ1-5, with a weak D call TRBD1 (5 bases). The CDR3 is made up of 14 amino acids. Germline-derived CDR1 and CDR2 are ENHRY and SYGVKD. Deletions cut 5 bases from V and 2 bases from J, with 10 bases between. The CDR3 is CAISQDRGNQPQHF. DNA of the CDR3: TGTGCCATCAGTCAAGACAGAGGCAATCAGCCCCAGCATTTT.

The chain carries TRBV5-1 and TRBJ1-1, with a weak D call TRBD1 (5 bases). CDR1 SGHRS and CDR2 YFSETQ come from the germline V gene. Trimming stripped 0 bases from V and 6 bases from J, with 12 bases between. This CDR3 has 14 amino acids. The CDR3 sequence is CASSLVGARAEAFF. CDR3 bases: TGCGCCAGCAGCTTGGTAGGGGCCAGGGCTGAAGCTTTCTTT.

In this sample, this clonotype turned up a few times. The gene calls are TRBV20-1 and TRBJ2-7, with 11 bases aligning to TRBD2. V dropped 2 bases and J dropped 4; count of bases not matched to a gene: 1. The germline V gene encodes CDR1 DFQATT and CDR2 SNEGSKA (reference sequence). The CDR3 is made up of 13 amino acids. The CDR3 region has the DNA TGCAGTGCTAGAAGACTAGCGGGGTACGAGCAGTACGTC. The encoded protein is CSARRLAGYEQYV.

This clonotype turned up a few times. The chain is built from TRBV14 and TRBJ2-2; D gene ambiguous. V was trimmed by 2 bases and J by 0 bases, leaving 10 bases between them. This CDR3 has 16 amino acids. CDR1 and CDR2 from the germline V gene are SGHDN and FVKESK. This CDR3 is CASSQSAFANTGELFF. Written as DNA, the CDR3 is TGTGCCAGCAGCCAATCGGCGTTCGCGAACACCGGGGAGCTGTTTTTT.

This clonotype occurred many times. The CDR3 nucleotides are TGTGCCAGCCGTCCTTTGAGGGGGGGCTTAGATACGCAGTATTTT. This gives the protein CASRPLRGGLDTQYF. This chain joins TRBV12-3 or TRBV12-4 and TRBJ2-3, with TRBD2 as a possible D gene (7 bases). This CDR3 has 15 residues. Trimming removed 8 bases from V and 5 bases from J, with 20 bases in between.

This clonotype was observed many times. The rearrangement uses TRBV20-1 and TRBJ1-1; D is undetermined. V lost 6 bases to trimming and J lost 0 bases, with 5 bases between them. Germline CDR1 and CDR2: DFQATT and SNEGSKA (reference sequence). This CDR3 is built from 11 residues. CDR3 nucleotide sequence: TGCAGTGCACCACTGAACACTGAAGCTTTCTTT. This translates into CSAPLNTEAFF.

CDR3 sequence: CASSLEGGEKLFF. The CDR3 DNA reads TGCGCCAGCAGCTTGGAAGGAGGTGAAAAACTGTTTTTT. V gene TRBV5-1 combines with J gene TRBJ1-4; D remains unclear. Trimming cost V 0 bases and J 7 bases, with 7 bases left between them. Germline V gene data show CDR1 as SGHRS and CDR2 as YFSETQ. The CDR3 consists of 13 residues.

The chain couples TRBV20-1 to TRBJ2-1, with TRBD2 matching 10 bases. Looked up from germline, CDR1 is DFQATT and CDR2 is SNEGSKA (reference sequence). This CDR3 is 16 amino acids long. Trimming removed 0 bases from V and 2 bases from J; junction bases left unmatched: 4. CDR3 amino acids: CSARDQSGRAYNEQFF. The CDR3 DNA reads as TGCAGTGCTAGAGATCAAAGCGGGAGGGCCTACAATGAGCAGTTCTTC.

This clonotype was counted a few times. V is TRBV7-9 and J is TRBJ2-2; 7 positions agree with TRBD1. The CDR3 contains 14 residues. CDR1 is SEHNR and CDR2 is FQNEAQ in the germline V gene (reference sequence). Trimming at V came to 5 bases and at J to 3 bases, leaving 3 bases not matched to a gene. CDR3 coding DNA: TGTGCCAGCAGCCCAGACAGGGACACCGGGGAGCTGTTTTTT. Translated: CASSPDRDTGELFF.